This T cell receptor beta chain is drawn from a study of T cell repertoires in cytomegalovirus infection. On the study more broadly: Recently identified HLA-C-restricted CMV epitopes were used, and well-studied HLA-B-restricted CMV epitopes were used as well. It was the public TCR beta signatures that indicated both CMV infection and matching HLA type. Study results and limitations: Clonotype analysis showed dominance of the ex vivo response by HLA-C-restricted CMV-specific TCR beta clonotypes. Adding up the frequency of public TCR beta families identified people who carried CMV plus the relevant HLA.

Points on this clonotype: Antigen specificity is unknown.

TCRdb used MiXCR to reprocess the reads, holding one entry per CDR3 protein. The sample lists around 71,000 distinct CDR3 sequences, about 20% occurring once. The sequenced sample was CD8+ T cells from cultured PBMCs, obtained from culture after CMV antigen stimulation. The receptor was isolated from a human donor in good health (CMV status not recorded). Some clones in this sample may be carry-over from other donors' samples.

The CDR3 spells CASSPRVVPGTQYF. The CDR3 DNA reads TGTGCCAGCAGCCCGAGGGTAGTACCAGGGACCCAGTACTTC. J is TRBJ2-5 and V is TRBV7-9; D is perhaps TRBD2 (5 bases). V was shortened by 5 bases and J by 7 bases, with 17 bases between the two germline ends. Germline lookup yields CDR1 SEHNR and CDR2 FQNEAQ (reference sequence). The length of the CDR3 is 14 residues. The variable domain in full, with the rest retrieved from reference TRBV7-9 and TRBJ2-5, is DTGVSQNPRHKITKRGQNVTFRCDPISEHNRLYWYRQTLGQGPEFLTYFQNEAQLEKSRLLSDRFSAERPKGSFSTLEIQRTEQGDSAMYLCASSPRVVPGTQYFGPGTRLLVL.